The rows below give T cell receptor beta chains drawn from one sample of a study of beta chain features in type 1 diabetes. TCRdb's table, derived via immunoSEQ multiplex PCR, lists solely in-frame clones and lacks some. The sample shows 300,000 to 350,000 clones, approximately 9.9% of them seen only once. Sequenced sample: central memory CD4+ T cells from blood. These receptors were taken from a man aged 25-45 years with type 1 diabetes. The CDR3 runs from the conserved cysteine through the conserved F or W. A D gene is named only where the DNA matches it firmly. Clone size appears in some rows only: once, few, many, or a class for an expanded clone.

V gene: TRBV2; D gene: NA; J gene: TRBJ1-2; clone size: few; CDR3 DNA: TGTGCCAGCAGTGAGGCACGGAATTATGGCTACACCTTC; CDR3 protein: CASSEARNYGYTF
V gene: TRBV7-2; D gene: TRBD1; J gene: TRBJ1-5; clone size: NA; CDR3 DNA: TGTGCCAGCAGCATCCGACAGGGAAAGGATCAGCCCCAGCATTTT; CDR3 protein: CASSIRQGKDQPQHF
V gene: TRBV2; D gene: NA; J gene: TRBJ1-1; clone size: many; CDR3 DNA: TGTGCCAGCAGACAGGCGAACACTGAAGCTTTCTTT; CDR3 protein: CASRQANTEAFF
V gene: TRBV6-1; D gene: TRBD1; J gene: TRBJ1-6; clone size: few; CDR3 DNA: TGTGCCAGCAGTGAATGGGGACAGCATTCACCCCTCCACTTT; CDR3 protein: CASSEWGQHSPLHF
V gene: TRBV7-9; D gene: TRBD2; J gene: TRBJ2-5; clone size: few; CDR3 DNA: TGTGCCAGCCGGGAGGAGGGGCAAGAGACCCAGTACTTC; CDR3 protein: CASREEGQETQYF
V gene: TRBV9; D gene: NA; J gene: TRBJ2-7; clone size: NA; CDR3 DNA: TGTGCCAGCAGCGTAGGGGCAGGGGAACCCTCCTACGAGCAGTACTTC; CDR3 protein: CASSVGAGEPSYEQYF
V gene: TRBV27; D gene: NA; J gene: TRBJ1-5; clone size: NA; CDR3 DNA: TGTGCCAGCAGTCCCGTCTATCGGGTCCTGAGCAATCAGCCCCAGCATTTT; CDR3 protein: CASSPVYRVLSNQPQHF
V gene: TRBV9; D gene: TRBD1; J gene: TRBJ1-1; clone size: NA; CDR3 DNA: TGTGCCAGCAGCGTAGAGGGGGCCGACACTGAAGCTTTCTTT; CDR3 protein: CASSVEGADTEAFF
V gene: TRBV5-6; D gene: NA; J gene: TRBJ1-2; clone size: NA; CDR3 DNA: TGTGCCAGCAGCTTGGGCTGGCCTAATGGCTACACCTTC; CDR3 protein: CASSLGWPNGYTF
V gene: TRBV2; D gene: TRBD1; J gene: TRBJ1-2; clone size: NA; CDR3 DNA: TGTGCCAGCAGTGCAGGGGGCGGTGGCTACACCTTC; CDR3 protein: CASSAGGGGYTF
V gene: TRBV2; D gene: NA; J gene: TRBJ2-3; clone size: few; CDR3 DNA: TGTGCCAGCAGTGCAGCCAGACCCACAGATACGCAGTATTTT; CDR3 protein: CASSAARPTDTQYF
V gene: TRBV5-6; D gene: NA; J gene: TRBJ1-1; clone size: few; CDR3 DNA: TGTGCCAGCAGTTTGGCAGGGATTGGAGCTTTCTTT; CDR3 protein: CASSLAGIGAFF
V gene: TRBV29-1; D gene: NA; J gene: TRBJ2-7; clone size: few; CDR3 DNA: TGCAGCGTTCAAGGGGCAGGGAGCTCCTACGAGCAGTACTTC; CDR3 protein: CSVQGAGSSYEQYF
V gene: TRBV6-5; D gene: TRBD2; J gene: TRBJ2-1; clone size: few; CDR3 DNA: TGTGCCAGCAGTTACAGCGGGGCCCACAATGAGCAGTTCTTC; CDR3 protein: CASSYSGAHNEQFF
V gene: TRBV11-2; D gene: TRBD2; J gene: TRBJ2-1; clone size: NA; CDR3 DNA: TGTGCCAGCAGTTACGAGGCGGGGGGATACAATGAGCAGTTCTTC; CDR3 protein: CASSYEAGGYNEQFF
V gene: TRBV29-1; D gene: NA; J gene: TRBJ2-3; clone size: few; CDR3 DNA: TGCAGCGTTGGGTTGGGACATATGACAGATACGCAGTATTTT; CDR3 protein: CSVGLGHMTDTQYF
V gene: TRBV20-1; D gene: NA; J gene: TRBJ2-5; clone size: few; CDR3 DNA: TGCAGTGCTGCCCGGGATACCCAGTACTTC; CDR3 protein: CSAARDTQYF
V gene: TRBV30; D gene: NA; J gene: TRBJ2-3; clone size: NA; CDR3 DNA: TGTGCCTGGAGTAGAACAGGCGCAGATACGCAGTATTTT; CDR3 protein: CAWSRTGADTQYF
V gene: TRBV10-2; D gene: NA; J gene: TRBJ1-2; clone size: few; CDR3 DNA: TGCGCCAGCAGTGAACCGGGAGGGGGGGGCTACACCTTC; CDR3 protein: CASSEPGGGGYTF
V gene: TRBV2; D gene: TRBD2; J gene: TRBJ2-3; clone size: NA; CDR3 DNA: TGTGCCAGCAGAACTAGCGGGGGCCCCACAGATACGCAGTATTTT; CDR3 protein: CASRTSGGPTDTQYF
V gene: TRBV28; D gene: NA; J gene: TRBJ2-5; clone size: NA; CDR3 DNA: TGTGCCAGCAGTTTACCTTTGGGACCTCAAGAGACCCAGTACTTC; CDR3 protein: CASSLPLGPQETQYF
V gene: TRBV19; D gene: NA; J gene: TRBJ2-7; clone size: NA; CDR3 DNA: TGTGCCAGTAGCTACGGACAGAGGAACGAGCAGTACTTC; CDR3 protein: CASSYGQRNEQYF
V gene: TRBV7-8; D gene: NA; J gene: TRBJ1-2; clone size: NA; CDR3 DNA: TGTGCCAGCAGCTTCAGGACAGACAACTATGGCTACACCTTC; CDR3 protein: CASSFRTDNYGYTF
V gene: TRBV7-9; D gene: NA; J gene: TRBJ1-2; clone size: NA; CDR3 DNA: TGTGCCAGCAGTTTCTCCGGGAGCTCGGGCCACACCTTC; CDR3 protein: CASSFSGSSGHTF
V gene: TRBV2; D gene: TRBD1; J gene: TRBJ2-1; clone size: few; CDR3 DNA: TGTGCCAGCAGAAAAACAGGGGGTTACGATGAGCAGTTCTTC; CDR3 protein: CASRKTGGYDEQFF
V gene: TRBV6-1; D gene: NA; J gene: TRBJ2-1; clone size: NA; CDR3 DNA: TGTGCCAGCAGTGGGGGTTGGAAGGCATTTCGCGATGAGCAGTTCTTC; CDR3 protein: CASSGGWKAFRDEQFF
V gene: TRBV9; D gene: NA; J gene: TRBJ2-2; clone size: few; CDR3 DNA: TGTGCCAGCAGCGCAGGCTTAAGGGCGACCGGGGAGCTGTTTTTT; CDR3 protein: CASSAGLRATGELFF
V gene: TRBV25-1; D gene: TRBD2; J gene: TRBJ2-1; clone size: few; CDR3 DNA: TGTGCCAGCAGTGAAGAGGGGACTAGAGCCTACAATGAGCAGTTCTTC; CDR3 protein: CASSEEGTRAYNEQFF
V gene: TRBV9; D gene: TRBD2; J gene: TRBJ2-3; clone size: NA; CDR3 DNA: TGTGCCAGCAGCGTAGTCGGCGGGGGGCCTAGCACAGATACGCAGTATTTT; CDR3 protein: CASSVVGGGPSTDTQYF
V gene: TRBV7-8; D gene: NA; J gene: TRBJ1-1; clone size: NA; CDR3 DNA: TGTGCCAGCAGCTTTGGAAACACTGAAGCTTTCTTT; CDR3 protein: CASSFGNTEAFF
V gene: TRBV10-3; D gene: TRBD2; J gene: TRBJ2-3; clone size: few; CDR3 DNA: TGTGCCATCAGTGAGACCGGGCGGGGGGGAGATACGCAGTATTTT; CDR3 protein: CAISETGRGGDTQYF
V gene: TRBV15; D gene: NA; J gene: TRBJ1-2; clone size: NA; CDR3 DNA: TGTGCCACCAGCAGAGAAGGGGGGAACTATGGCTACACCTTC; CDR3 protein: CATSREGGNYGYTF
V gene: TRBV6-1; D gene: TRBD1; J gene: TRBJ1-2; clone size: NA; CDR3 DNA: TGTGCCAGCAGTGGGGGACAGGGGTTTAGCTATGGCTACACCTTC; CDR3 protein: CASSGGQGFSYGYTF
V gene: TRBV29-1; D gene: TRBD1; J gene: TRBJ2-6; clone size: few; CDR3 DNA: TGCAGCGGATCGACAGGGGGCGCTGGGGCCAACGTCCTGACTTTC; CDR3 protein: CSGSTGGAGANVLTF
V gene: TRBV30; D gene: TRBD1; J gene: TRBJ1-6; clone size: NA; CDR3 DNA: TGTGCCTGGAGCGCTGGGACAGTGGGAGATAATTCACCCCTCCACTTT; CDR3 protein: CAWSAGTVGDNSPLHF
V gene: TRBV5-4; D gene: TRBD1; J gene: TRBJ2-5; clone size: NA; CDR3 DNA: TGTGCCAGCAGCTTCGGGGACAGGGAGACCCAGTACTTC; CDR3 protein: CASSFGDRETQYF